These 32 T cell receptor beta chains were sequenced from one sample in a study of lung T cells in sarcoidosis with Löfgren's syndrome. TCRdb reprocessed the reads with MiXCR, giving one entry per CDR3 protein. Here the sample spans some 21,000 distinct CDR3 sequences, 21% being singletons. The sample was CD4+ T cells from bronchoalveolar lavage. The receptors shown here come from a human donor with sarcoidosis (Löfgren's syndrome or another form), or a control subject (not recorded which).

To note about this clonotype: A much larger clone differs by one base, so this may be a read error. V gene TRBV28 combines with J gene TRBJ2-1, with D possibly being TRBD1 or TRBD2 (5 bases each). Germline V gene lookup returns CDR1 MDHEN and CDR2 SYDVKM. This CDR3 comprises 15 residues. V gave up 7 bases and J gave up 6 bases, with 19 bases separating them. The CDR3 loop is CASTPARDGTNEQFF. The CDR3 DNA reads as TGTGCCAGCACCCCCGCGAGGGACGGGACCAATGAGCAGTTCTTC.

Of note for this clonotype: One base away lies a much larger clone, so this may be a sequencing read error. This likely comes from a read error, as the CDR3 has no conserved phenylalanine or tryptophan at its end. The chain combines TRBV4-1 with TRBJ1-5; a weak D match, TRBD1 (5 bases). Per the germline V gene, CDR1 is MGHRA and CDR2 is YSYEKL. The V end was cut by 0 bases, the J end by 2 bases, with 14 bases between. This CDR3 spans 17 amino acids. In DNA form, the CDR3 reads TGCGCCAGCAGCCAAGATAGAGGTGCCAGGGGCAATCAGCCCCAGCATTCT. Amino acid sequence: CASSQDRGARGNQPQHS.

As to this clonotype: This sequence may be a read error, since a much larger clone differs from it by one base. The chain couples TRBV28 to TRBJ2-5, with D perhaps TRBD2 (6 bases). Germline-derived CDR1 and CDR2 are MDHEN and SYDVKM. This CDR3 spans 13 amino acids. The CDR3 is CASRLAVGETKYF. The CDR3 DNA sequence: TGTGCCAGCAGATTAGCGGTAGGGGAGACCAAGTACTTC.

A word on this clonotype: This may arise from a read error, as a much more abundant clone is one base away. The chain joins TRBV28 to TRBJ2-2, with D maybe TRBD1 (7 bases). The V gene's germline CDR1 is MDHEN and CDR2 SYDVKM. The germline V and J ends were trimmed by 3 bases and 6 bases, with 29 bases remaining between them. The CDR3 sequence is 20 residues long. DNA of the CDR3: TGTGCCAGCAGTTTTTGGTTAGGGGGGATTAGACAGGGAGACGCCGGGGAGCTGTTTTTT. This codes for CASSFWLGGIRQGDAGELFF.

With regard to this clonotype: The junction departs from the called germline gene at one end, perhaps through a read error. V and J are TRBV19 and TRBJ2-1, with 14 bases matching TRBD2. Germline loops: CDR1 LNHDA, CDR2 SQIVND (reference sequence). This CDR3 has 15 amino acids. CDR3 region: CASTSTSGRANEQLF. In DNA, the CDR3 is TGTGCCAGTACCTCGACTAGCGGGAGGGCCAATGAGCAGCTCTTC.

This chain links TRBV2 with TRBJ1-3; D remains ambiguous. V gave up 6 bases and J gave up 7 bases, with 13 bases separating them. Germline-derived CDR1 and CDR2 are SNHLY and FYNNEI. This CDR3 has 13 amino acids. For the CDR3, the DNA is TGTGCCAGCAGGAGCGGGTTACGGAACACCATATATTTT. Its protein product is CASRSGLRNTIYF. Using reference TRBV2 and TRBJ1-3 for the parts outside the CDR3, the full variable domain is EPEVTQTPSHQVTQMGQEVILRCVPISNHLYFYWYRQILGQKVEFLVSFYNNEISEKSEIFDDQFSVERPDGSNFTLKIRSTKLEDSAMYFCASRSGLRNTIYFGEGSWLTVV.

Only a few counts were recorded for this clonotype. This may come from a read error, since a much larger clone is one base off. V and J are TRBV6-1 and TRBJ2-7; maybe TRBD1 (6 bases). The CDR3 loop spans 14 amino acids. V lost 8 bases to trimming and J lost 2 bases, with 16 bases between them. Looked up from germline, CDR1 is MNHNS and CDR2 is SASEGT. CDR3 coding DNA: TGTGCCAGCGGTAACCGGGACACCACCTACGAGCAGTACTTC. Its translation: CASGNRDTTYEQYF.

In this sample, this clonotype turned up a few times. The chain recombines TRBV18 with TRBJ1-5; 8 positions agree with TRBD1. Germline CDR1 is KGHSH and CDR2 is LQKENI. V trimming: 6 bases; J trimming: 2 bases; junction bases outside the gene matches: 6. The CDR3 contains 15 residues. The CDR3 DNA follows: TGTGCCAGCTCTCCGTCGGGACAGGGCAATCAGCCCCAGCATTTT. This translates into CASSPSGQGNQPQHF. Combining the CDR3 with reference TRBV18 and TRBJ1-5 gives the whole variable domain NAGVMQNPRHLVRRRGQEARLRCSPMKGHSHVYWYRQLPEEGLKFMVYLQKENIIDESGMPKERFSAEFPKEGPSILRIQQVVRGDSAAYFCASSPSGQGNQPQHFGDGTRLSIL.

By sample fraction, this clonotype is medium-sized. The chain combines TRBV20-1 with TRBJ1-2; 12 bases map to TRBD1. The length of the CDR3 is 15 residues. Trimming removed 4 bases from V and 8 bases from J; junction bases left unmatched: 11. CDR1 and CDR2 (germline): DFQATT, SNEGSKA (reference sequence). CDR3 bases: TGCAGTGCTACCAAGTCCGGGACAGGGGGCTTAGGCTACACCTTC. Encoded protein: CSATKSGTGGLGYTF.

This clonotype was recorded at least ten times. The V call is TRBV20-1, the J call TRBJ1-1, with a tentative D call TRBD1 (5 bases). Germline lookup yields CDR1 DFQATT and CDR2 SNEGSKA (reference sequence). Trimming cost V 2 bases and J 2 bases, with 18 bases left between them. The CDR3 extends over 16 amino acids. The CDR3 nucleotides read TGCAGTGCTAGACCTTGGGGCCGGGATACAAACACTGAAGCTTTCTTT. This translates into CSARPWGRDTNTEAFF.

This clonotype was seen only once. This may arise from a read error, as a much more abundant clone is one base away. The CDR3 coding sequence is TGTGCCAGCAGTTTAGGGACTTGCCACGGCACAGATACGCAGTATTTT. It encodes CASSLGTCHGTDTQYF. The chain recombines TRBV12-3 or TRBV12-4 with TRBJ2-3; D may be TRBD2 (5 bases). The CDR3 runs to 16 residues. Trimming shortened V by 1 base and J by 1 base, and 12 bases separated the two germline ends.

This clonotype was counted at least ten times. The DNA for the CDR3 is TGTGCCACCAGTGACCCCGGACAGAAAACTGAAGCTTTCTTT. The encoded protein is CATSDPGQKTEAFF. The chain recombines TRBV24-1 with TRBJ1-1; possibly TRBD1 for D (6 bases). The CDR3 consists of 14 residues. Germline V gene sequence: CDR1 KGHDR, CDR2 SFDVKD. V was trimmed by 4 bases and J by 5 bases, leaving 13 bases between them.

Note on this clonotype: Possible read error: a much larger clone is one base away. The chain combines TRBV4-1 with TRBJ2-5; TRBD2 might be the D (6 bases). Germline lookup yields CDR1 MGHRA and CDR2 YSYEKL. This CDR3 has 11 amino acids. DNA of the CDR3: TGCGCCAGCAGCCAAGGCGGGACCCAGTGCTTC. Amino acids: CASSQGGTQCF.

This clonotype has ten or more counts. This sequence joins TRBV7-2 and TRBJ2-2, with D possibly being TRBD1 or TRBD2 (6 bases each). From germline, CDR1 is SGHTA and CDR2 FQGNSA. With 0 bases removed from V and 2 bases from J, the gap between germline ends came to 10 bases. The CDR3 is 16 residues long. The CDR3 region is CASSLAGGGNTGELFF. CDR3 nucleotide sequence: TGTGCCAGCAGCTTAGCGGGGGGCGGAAACACCGGGGAGCTGTTTTTT.

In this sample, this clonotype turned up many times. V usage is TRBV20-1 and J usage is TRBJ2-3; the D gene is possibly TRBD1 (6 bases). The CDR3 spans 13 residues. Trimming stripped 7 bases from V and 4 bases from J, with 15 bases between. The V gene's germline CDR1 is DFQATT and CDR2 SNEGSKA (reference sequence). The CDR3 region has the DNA TGCAGTGGCCTACAGGGTGTCGCAGATACGCAGTATTTT. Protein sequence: CSGLQGVADTQYF.

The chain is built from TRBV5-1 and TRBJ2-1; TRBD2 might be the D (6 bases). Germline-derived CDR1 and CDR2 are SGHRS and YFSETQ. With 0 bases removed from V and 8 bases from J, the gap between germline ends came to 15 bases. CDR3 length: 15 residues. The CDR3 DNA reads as TGCGCCAGCAGCTTGGCCGGGGGAGAGAAAGATGAGCAGTTCTTC. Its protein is CASSLAGGEKDEQFF.

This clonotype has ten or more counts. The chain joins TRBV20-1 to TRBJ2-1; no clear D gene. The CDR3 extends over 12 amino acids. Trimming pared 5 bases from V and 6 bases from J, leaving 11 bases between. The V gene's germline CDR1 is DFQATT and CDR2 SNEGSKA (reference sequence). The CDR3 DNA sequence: TGCAGTGCTTCCCGGCCCTCCAATGAGCAGTTCTTC. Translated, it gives CSASRPSNEQFF.

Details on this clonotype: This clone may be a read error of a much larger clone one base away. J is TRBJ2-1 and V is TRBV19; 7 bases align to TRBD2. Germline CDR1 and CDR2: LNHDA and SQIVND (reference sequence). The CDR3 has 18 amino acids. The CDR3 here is CASSRGLGGGSSYSEQFF. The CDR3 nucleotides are TGTGCCAGTAGTAGAGGTCTTGGGGGAGGGAGCTCCTACAGTGAGCAGTTCTTC. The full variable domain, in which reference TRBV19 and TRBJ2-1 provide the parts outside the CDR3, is DGGITQSPKYLFRKEGQNVTLSCEQNLNHDAMYWYRQDPGQGLRLIYYSQIVNDFQKGDIAEGYSVSREKKESFPLTVTSAQKNPTAFYLCASSRGLGGGSSYSEQFFGPGTRLTVL.

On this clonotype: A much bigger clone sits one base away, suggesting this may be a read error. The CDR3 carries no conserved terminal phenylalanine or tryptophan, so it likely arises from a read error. The CDR3 nucleotides read TGCAGTGCCGAGGGACTAGCGGGAGAAAACGAGCAGTACTCC. Amino acid sequence: CSAEGLAGENEQYS. J is TRBJ2-7 and V is TRBV20-1; 14 bases fit TRBD2. V was clipped by 6 bases and J by 5 bases; unmatched bases: 6. There are 14 residues in the CDR3. CDR1 and CDR2 from the germline V gene are DFQATT and SNEGSKA (reference sequence).

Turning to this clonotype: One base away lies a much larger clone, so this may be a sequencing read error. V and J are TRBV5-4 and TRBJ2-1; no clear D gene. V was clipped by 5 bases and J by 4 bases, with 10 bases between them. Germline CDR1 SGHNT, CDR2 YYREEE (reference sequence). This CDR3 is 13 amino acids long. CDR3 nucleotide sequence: TGTGCCAGCAGTCGCGACGGATACAATGAGCAGTTCTTC. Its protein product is CASSRDGYNEQFF. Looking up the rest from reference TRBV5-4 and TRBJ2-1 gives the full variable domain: ETGVTQSPTHLIKTRGQQVTLRCSSQSGHNTVSWYQQALGQGPQFIFQYYREEENGRGNFPPRFSGLQFPNYSSELNVNALELDDSALYLCASSRDGYNEQFFGPGTRLTVL.

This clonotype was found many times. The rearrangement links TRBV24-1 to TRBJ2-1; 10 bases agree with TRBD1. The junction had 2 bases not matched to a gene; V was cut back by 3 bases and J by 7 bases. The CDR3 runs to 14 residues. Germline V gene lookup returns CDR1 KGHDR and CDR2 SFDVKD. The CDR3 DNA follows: TGTGCCACCAGTGATCGGGACAGGGGAAATGAGCAGTTCTTC. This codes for CATSDRDRGNEQFF.

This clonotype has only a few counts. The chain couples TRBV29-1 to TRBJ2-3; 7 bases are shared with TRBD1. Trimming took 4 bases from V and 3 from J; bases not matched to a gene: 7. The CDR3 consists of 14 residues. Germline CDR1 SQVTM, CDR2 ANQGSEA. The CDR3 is CSVVRGRVTDTQYF. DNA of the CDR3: TGCAGCGTTGTAAGGGGGCGGGTGACAGATACGCAGTATTTT.

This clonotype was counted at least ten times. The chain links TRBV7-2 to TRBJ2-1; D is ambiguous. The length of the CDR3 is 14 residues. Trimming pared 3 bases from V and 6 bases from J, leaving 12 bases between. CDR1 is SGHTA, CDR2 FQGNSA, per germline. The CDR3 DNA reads TGTGCCAGCAGCTTGGCCGCCTCGCCCAATGAGCAGTTCTTC. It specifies CASSLAASPNEQFF.

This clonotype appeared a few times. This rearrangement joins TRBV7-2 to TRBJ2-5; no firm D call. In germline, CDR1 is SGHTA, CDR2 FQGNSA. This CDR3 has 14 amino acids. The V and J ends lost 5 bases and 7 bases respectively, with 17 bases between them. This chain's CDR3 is CASSNRTLVATQYF. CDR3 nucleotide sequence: TGTGCCAGCAGCAATCGGACCCTAGTGGCGACCCAGTACTTC.

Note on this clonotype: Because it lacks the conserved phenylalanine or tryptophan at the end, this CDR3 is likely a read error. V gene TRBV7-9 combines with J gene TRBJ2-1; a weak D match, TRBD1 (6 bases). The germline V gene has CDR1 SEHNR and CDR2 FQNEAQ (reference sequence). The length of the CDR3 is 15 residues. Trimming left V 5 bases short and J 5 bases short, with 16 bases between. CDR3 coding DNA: TGTGCCAGCAGCCCTACCGGGACACGCCACAATGAGCAGTTCCTC. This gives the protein CASSPTGTRHNEQFL.

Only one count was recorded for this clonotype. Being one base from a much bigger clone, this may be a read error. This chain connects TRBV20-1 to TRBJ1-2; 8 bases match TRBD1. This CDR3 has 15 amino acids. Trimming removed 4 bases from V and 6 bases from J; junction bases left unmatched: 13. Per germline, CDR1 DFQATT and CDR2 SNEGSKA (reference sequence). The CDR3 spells CSAKDRGQGLHGYTF. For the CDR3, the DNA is TGCAGTGCTAAAGATCGAGGACAGGGCTTGCATGGCTACACCTTC.

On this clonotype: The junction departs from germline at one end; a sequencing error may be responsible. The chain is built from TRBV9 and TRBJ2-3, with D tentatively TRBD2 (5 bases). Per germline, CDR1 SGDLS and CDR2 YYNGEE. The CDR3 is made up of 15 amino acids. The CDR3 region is CASSPPGSSTDTQYF. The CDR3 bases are TGTGCCAGCAGTCCCCCGGGTTCTAGCACTGATACGCAGTATTTT.

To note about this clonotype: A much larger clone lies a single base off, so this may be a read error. CDR3 amino acids: CASTRAGAPYEQYF. In DNA form, the CDR3 reads TGTGCCAGCACGCGAGCGGGAGCTCCCTACGAGCAGTACTTC. The chain links TRBV6-1 to TRBJ2-7, with 8 nucleotides matching TRBD2. The CDR3 is made up of 14 amino acids. V lost 7 bases and J lost 2; bases outside the gene matches: 7. Germline V CDR1 and CDR2: MNHNS, SASEGT.

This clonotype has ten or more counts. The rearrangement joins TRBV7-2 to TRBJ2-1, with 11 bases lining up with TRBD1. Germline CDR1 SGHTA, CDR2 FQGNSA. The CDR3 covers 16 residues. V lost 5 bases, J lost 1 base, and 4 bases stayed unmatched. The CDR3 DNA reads TGTGCCAGCAGCCCTGGGACAGGGGGGTCCTACAATGAGCAGTTCTTC. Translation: CASSPGTGGSYNEQFF.

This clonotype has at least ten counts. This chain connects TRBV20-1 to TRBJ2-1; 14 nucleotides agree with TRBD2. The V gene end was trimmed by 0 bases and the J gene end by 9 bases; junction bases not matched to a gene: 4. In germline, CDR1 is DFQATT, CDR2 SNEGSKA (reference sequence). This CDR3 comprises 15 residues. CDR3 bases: TGCAGTGCTAGAGACCGGACTAGCGGGAGGCTTGAGCAGTTCTTC. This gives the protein CSARDRTSGRLEQFF.

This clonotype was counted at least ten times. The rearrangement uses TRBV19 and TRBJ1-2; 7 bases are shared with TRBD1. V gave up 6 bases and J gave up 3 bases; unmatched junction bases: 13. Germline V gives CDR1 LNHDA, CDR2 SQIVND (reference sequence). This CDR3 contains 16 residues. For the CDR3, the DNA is TGTGCCAGTAGCACCCATGGGACAGCGGCGGACTATGGCTACACCTTC. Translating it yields CASSTHGTAADYGYTF.

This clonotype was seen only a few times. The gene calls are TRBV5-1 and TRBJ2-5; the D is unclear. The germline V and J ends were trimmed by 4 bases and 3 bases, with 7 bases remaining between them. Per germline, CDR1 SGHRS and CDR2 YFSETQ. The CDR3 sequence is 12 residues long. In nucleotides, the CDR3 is TGCGCCAGCAGCCCACAAGAAGAGACCCAGTACTTC. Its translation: CASSPQEETQYF.